The clone carrying this T cell receptor (beta chain) is a singleton in its sample. As yet, its antigen is unknown. Patients had blood sampled at baseline and again on cycle 4 day 1 and cycle 7 day 1. Assay: immunoSEQ multiplex PCR; the TCRdb copy retains only in-frame clones and omits some. The sample carries about 92,000 clones, approximately 91% recorded once. This sample stems from a study of OX40 agonist ivuxolimab in advanced cancers. Study-wide context: Patients enrolled in dose escalation were diagnosed with hepatocellular carcinoma, melanoma, renal cell or head and neck cancer. Enrollees could have had prior anti-PD-1, anti-PD-L1 or anti-CTLA-4 therapy, which roughly 40% had received.

Whole-study findings and limits: Relatively little clonal expansion, among the lowest observed, appeared in partial responders at 0.1-3.0 mg/kg.

The clonotype originates from an adult with an advanced solid tumor such as melanoma, head and neck, liver or kidney cancer. The sample consisted of CD4+ or CD8+ T cells sorted from blood, taken in a trial of the OX40 agonist ivuxolimab.

CDR3 bases: TGTGCCAGCAGCCCTGGGGAGACCCAGTACTTC. Translating gives CASSPGETQYF. The chain uses TRBV2 and TRBJ2-5; D is undetermined. CDR1 and CDR2 from the germline V gene are SNHLY and FYNNEI. Trimming cost V 6 bases and J 5 bases, with 7 bases left between them. This CDR3 has 11 amino acids. Complete variable domain (other parts from reference TRBV2 and TRBJ2-5): EPEVTQTPSHQVTQMGQEVILRCVPISNHLYFYWYRQILGQKVEFLVSFYNNEISEKSEIFDDQFSVERPDGSNFTLKIRSTKLEDSAMYFCASSPGETQYFGPGTRLLVL.